This entry lists 20 T cell receptor beta chains sequenced from one sample in a study of OX40 agonist ivuxolimab in advanced cancers. Clones were read by immunoSEQ multiplex PCR, and TCRdb kept only the in-frame ones, dropping some. The sample lists about 73,000 clones, 75% to 95% occurring once. The sequencing used CD4+ or CD8+ T cells sorted from blood, collected in a trial of the OX40 agonist ivuxolimab. These receptors were taken from an adult with an advanced solid tumor such as melanoma, head and neck, liver or kidney cancer.

The rearrangement links TRBV7-2 to TRBJ1-5; D gene unclear. The CDR3 runs 15 residues. The V gene's germline CDR1 is SGHTA and CDR2 FQGNSA. Trimming stripped 5 bases from V and 0 bases from J, with 11 bases between. CDR3 nucleotide sequence: TGTGCCAGCAGCCTAACCGCCACTAGCAATCAGCCCCAGCATTTT. Protein: CASSLTATSNQPQHF.

This chain connects TRBV5-6 to TRBJ2-3; D not certain. Per the germline V gene, CDR1 is SGHDT and CDR2 is YYEEEE. Trimming left V 0 bases short and J 5 bases short, with 7 bases between. This CDR3 has 13 residues. CDR3 DNA sequence: TGTGCCAGCAGCTTGGGACGCAGAGATACGCAGTATTTT. It yields the protein CASSLGRRDTQYF.

The V gene is TRBV11-2, the J gene TRBJ2-3; 7 bases map to TRBD1. CDR1 SGHAT and CDR2 FQNNGV come from the germline V gene. This CDR3 is built from 16 residues. The V segment lost 5 bases and the J segment 5 bases; nucleotides outside the gene matches: 13. This chain's CDR3 is CASSGTNDRARDTQYF. The CDR3 DNA reads as TGTGCCAGCAGCGGCACAAACGACAGGGCGCGAGATACGCAGTATTTT.

This clone has only one observation. The chain is built from TRBV5-1 and TRBJ2-2; tentative D call: TRBD2 (5 bases). V was pared by 2 bases and J by 7 bases, with 6 bases between. Germline lookup yields CDR1 SGHRS and CDR2 YFSETQ. CDR3 size: 12 residues. The CDR3 coding sequence is TGCGCCAGCAGCTTTCGGGGCGGGGAGCTGTTTTTT. This codes for CASSFRGGELFF. Supplemented by reference TRBV5-1 and TRBJ2-2, the full variable domain reads KAGVTQTPRYLIKTRGQQVTLSCSPISGHRSVSWYQQTPGQGLQFLFEYFSETQRNKGNFPGRFSGRQFSNSRSEMNVSTLELGDSALYLCASSFRGGELFFGEGSRLTVL.

V is TRBV4-3 and J is TRBJ1-3, with D possibly TRBD1 on 6 matching bases. The CDR3 totals 14 residues. Looked up from germline, CDR1 is LGHNA and CDR2 is YSLEER. The V end was cut by 4 bases, the J end by 4 bases, with 11 bases between. CDR3 loop: CASSRGARGNTIYF. CDR3 DNA sequence: TGCGCCAGCAGCCGGGGGGCGAGAGGAAACACCATATATTTT.

The chain has TRBV2 and TRBJ1-4; no definite D call. V gave up 6 bases and J gave up 8 bases, with 13 bases separating them. This CDR3 has 13 amino acids. CDR1 and CDR2 (germline): SNHLY, FYNNEI. For the CDR3, the DNA is TGTGCCAGCAGCCCTTCGGCGAAGGAAAAACTGTTTTTT. This translates into CASSPSAKEKLFF.

The rearrangement links TRBV18 to TRBJ2-4; D unclear. The CDR3 is made up of 15 amino acids. Trimming took 1 base from V and 2 from J, leaving 9 bases between them. Germline V gene sequence: CDR1 KGHSH, CDR2 LQKENI. CDR3 bases: TGTGCCAGCTCACCACTCACCAAGTCCAAAAACATTCAGTACTTC. This encodes CASSPLTKSKNIQYF.

The J gene is TRBJ2-7, the V gene TRBV6-6; 7 nucleotides line up with TRBD1. V lost 6 bases and J lost 1; bases outside the gene matches: 9. The CDR3 covers 15 residues. Germline loops: CDR1 MNHNY, CDR2 SVGAGI (reference sequence). CDR3 bases: TGTGCCAGCAGGAAACCGGGACAGAGTTCCTACGAGCAGTACTTC. Protein: CASRKPGQSSYEQYF.

This chain uses TRBV11-3 with TRBJ2-3; D may be TRBD1 or TRBD2 (6 bases each). V was trimmed by 1 base and J by 6 bases, leaving 14 bases between them. Per the germline V gene, CDR1 is SGHNT and CDR2 is YENEEA. The CDR3 length is 15 residues. The CDR3: CASSLAWGAGDTQYF. The CDR3 DNA reads as TGTGCCAGCAGCTTAGCGTGGGGGGCGGGCGATACGCAGTATTTT.

The chain has TRBV18 and TRBJ1-2; D is uncertain. Germline V gene data show CDR1 as KGHSH and CDR2 as LQKENI. Trimming left V 3 bases short and J 2 bases short, with 10 bases between. There are 14 residues in the CDR3. The CDR3 here is CASSPSDGNYGYTF. Written as DNA, the CDR3 is TGTGCCAGCTCACCGTCTGACGGGAACTATGGCTACACCTTC.

In its sample, this clone was seen a few times. The chain recombines TRBV9 with TRBJ2-7; TRBD1 or TRBD2 may be the D gene (6 bases each). CDR3 length: 14 residues. The germline V and J ends were trimmed by 0 bases and 6 bases, with 13 bases remaining between them. Germline V gives CDR1 SGDLS, CDR2 YYNGEE. The DNA for the CDR3 is TGTGCCAGCAGCGTAGAGGTCAGGGGAGGCGAGCAGTACTTC. Amino acids: CASSVEVRGGEQYF.

The chain links TRBV5-1 to TRBJ2-2, with no clear D. Germline lookup yields CDR1 SGHRS and CDR2 YFSETQ. The V end was cut by 1 base, the J end by 6 bases, with 4 bases between. The CDR3 consists of 12 residues. The CDR3 here is CASSLFAGELFF. CDR3 in DNA: TGCGCCAGCAGCTTGTTCGCCGGGGAGCTGTTTTTT.

This chain joins TRBV5-1 and TRBJ2-5; 7 bases are shared with TRBD2. Germline V gene sequence: CDR1 SGHRS, CDR2 YFSETQ. The CDR3 is 15 residues long. V shed 4 bases and J 2 bases; nucleotides not matched to a gene: 8. The CDR3 loop reads CASSATFSGQETQYF. For the CDR3, the DNA is TGCGCCAGCAGCGCCACCTTTAGCGGGCAAGAGACCCAGTACTTC. The full variable domain, rest sourced from reference TRBV5-1 and TRBJ2-5, is KAGVTQTPRYLIKTRGQQVTLSCSPISGHRSVSWYQQTPGQGLQFLFEYFSETQRNKGNFPGRFSGRQFSNSRSEMNVSTLELGDSALYLCASSATFSGQETQYFGPGTRLLVL.

The chain recombines TRBV28 with TRBJ2-6, with 7 bases matching TRBD1. The V gene end was trimmed by 2 bases and the J gene end by 0 bases; junction bases not matched to a gene: 4. The germline gives CDR1 MDHEN, CDR2 SYDVKM. This CDR3 contains 17 residues. The DNA of the CDR3 is TGTGCCAGCAGTTTACTGGACAGGTCCTCTGGGGCCAACGTCCTGACTTTC. The encoded protein is CASSLLDRSSGANVLTF.

V and J are TRBV25-1 and TRBJ2-3; D might be TRBD2 (5 bases). Germline V gives CDR1 MGHDK, CDR2 SYGVNS. The CDR3 totals 15 residues. V lost 5 bases and J lost 0, with 12 bases in between. The CDR3, as DNA: TGTGCCAGCAGTTTCCACACGGGAAGCACAGATACGCAGTATTTT. It is translated as CASSFHTGSTDTQYF.

DNA of the CDR3: TGTGCCAGCAGAACCGGGGCCGGGGAGCTGTTTTTT. Amino acid sequence: CASRTGAGELFF. The chain links TRBV27 to TRBJ2-2, with D perhaps matching TRBD2 (5 bases). CDR3 length: 12 residues. Germline CDR1 is MNHEY and CDR2 is SMNVEV (reference sequence). Trimming removed 6 bases from V and 6 bases from J, with 8 bases in between.

This clone was detected only once. The chain links TRBV7-3 to TRBJ2-5; 8 positions match TRBD2. Germline V gives CDR1 SGHTA, CDR2 FQGTGA. The CDR3 consists of 16 residues. Trimming at V came to 4 bases and at J to 4 bases, leaving 11 bases not matched to a gene. The CDR3 bases are TGTGCCAGCAGCTCCCGAGATAGCGGGATGTTAGAGACCCAGTACTTC. Translating gives CASSSRDSGMLETQYF.

The chain is built from TRBV7-9 and TRBJ1-1; D ambiguous. The germline CDR1 and CDR2 sequences are SEHNR and FQNEAQ (reference sequence). V lost 1 base and J lost 4, with 10 bases in between. The CDR3 runs 14 residues. The CDR3 region has the DNA TGTGCCAGCAGCTTAGTCACAGAAGCCACTGAAGCTTTCTTT. Its translation is CASSLVTEATEAFF.

The chain joins TRBV6-1 to TRBJ2-5, with D perhaps TRBD2 (5 bases). Germline CDR1 is MNHNS and CDR2 is SASEGT. The CDR3 consists of 14 residues. V lost 1 base to trimming and J lost 4 bases, with 10 bases between them. CDR3 in DNA: TGTGCCAGCAGTGAAGGGTTGGGGAGAGAGACCCAGTACTTC. This translates into CASSEGLGRETQYF.

The chain has TRBV7-9 and TRBJ2-2; 9 nucleotides agree with TRBD1. V lost 6 bases, J lost 7 bases, and 6 bases stayed unmatched. CDR3 length: 14 amino acids. Germline CDR1 SEHNR, CDR2 FQNEAQ (reference sequence). The CDR3 region has the DNA TGTGCCAGCAGGGGGACAGGGAAGGGCGGGGAGCTGTTTTTT. Its protein is CASRGTGKGGELFF.